What follows is one T cell receptor beta chain and its context. This specimen belongs to a study of blood T cell repertoires in COVID-19. Study overall: Samples came from the United States, Italy and Spain, spanning acute and convalescent COVID-19. The analysed material was cDNA or gDNA that came from T cells, B-cell-depleted T cells, or PBMCs.

In the original analysis: Cell counts per sample came from amplifying reference gene primers. Generated by immunoSEQ multiplex PCR, the TCRdb table keeps only in-frame clones and is missing some. The D gene and trimming were derived from the DNA, and the V and J assignments and clone size from that table. The sample holds about 270,000 clones; around nine tenths are singletons and the top ten take roughly 8%. The germline V gene encodes CDR1 SGHTA and CDR2 FQGNSA. Trimming removed 5 bases from V and 8 bases from J; junction bases left unmatched: 5. The CDR3 runs 12 residues. The source material was peripheral blood. The receptor comes from a man in his forties with active or convalescent COVID-19. This rearrangement joins TRBV7-2 to TRBJ1-2, with 7 bases that match TRBD1. The CDR3 sequence is CASSTRTGGYTF. The CDR3 nucleotides are TGTGCCAGCAGCACACGGACAGGCGGCTACACCTTC.